This T cell receptor (beta chain) comes out of a study of identical twins. The trim removed 6 bases at V and 1 base at J, leaving 10 bases unmatched. The CDR3 contains 17 residues. CDR1 and CDR2 from the germline V gene are SGHRS and YFSETQ. This clonotype has at least ten counts. TCRdb re-analysed the 5' RACE reads in MiXCR, keeping a single row per CDR3 protein. The sample includes 250,000 or so distinct CDR3 sequences, roughly 13% seen only once; the top ten take 3.5% to 5%. These records were also assigned to another study, of yellow fever vaccine responses in identical twins.

Sequenced: memory (CD45RO+) T cells sorted from blood. The sequence was obtained from a woman aged 18 to 35 in good health. This chain connects TRBV5-1 to TRBJ2-6; 7 positions agree with TRBD1. DNA for the CDR3: TGCGCCAGCACAAACAGGGGTTCGGGATCTGGGGCCAACGTCCTGACTTTC. Translation: CASTNRGSGSGANVLTF. The full variable domain, with the rest looked up from reference TRBV5-1 and TRBJ2-6, is KAGVTQTPRYLIKTRGQQVTLSCSPISGHRSVSWYQQTPGQGLQFLFEYFSETQRNKGNFPGRFSGRQFSNSRSEMNVSTLELGDSALYLCASTNRGSGSGANVLTFGAGSRLTVL.